This entry lists 5 T cell receptor beta chains sequenced from one sample in a study of shared clonotypes between healthy human individuals. Some clones are missing from TCRdb's copy, which holds only in-frame ones; the method was immunoSEQ multiplex PCR. Seen here are 400,000 to 550,000 clones, 79% observed once, and the top ten hold 10% to 15%. Source material: PBMCs. The source of these receptors is a woman in her thirties or forties in good health. Some clones in this sample may be carry-over from other donors' samples.

V is TRBV27 and J is TRBJ1-5; no clear D. Germline lookup yields CDR1 MNHEY and CDR2 SMNVEV (reference sequence). This CDR3 is built from 14 residues. V gave up 2 bases and J gave up 4 bases, with 9 bases separating them. This CDR3 is CASSLVSSNQPQHF. The CDR3 DNA reads as TGTGCCAGCAGTTTAGTATCGAGTAATCAGCCCCAGCATTTT.

V is TRBV10-3 and J is TRBJ2-1; 7 bases line up with TRBD2. The germline V gene encodes CDR1 ENHRY and CDR2 SYGVKD. J was trimmed by 5 bases and V by 4 bases; bases with no gene match: 11. The CDR3 runs 16 residues. The CDR3 spells CAISVSGLAANNEQFF. As DNA, the CDR3 is TGTGCCATCAGTGTATCTGGCCTAGCGGCTAACAATGAGCAGTTCTTC.

As to this clone: With a far larger clone one base away, a read error is the likely cause. V gene TRBV7-3 combines with J gene TRBJ2-1; TRBD2 matches at 7 bases. The CDR3 has 12 amino acids. CDR1 and CDR2 (germline): SGHTA, FQGTGA. CDR3 in DNA: TGTGCCGGCAGCTTAAGTGGGAGGGCCATGGTCTTC. Translated, it gives CAGSLSGRAMVF.

The V call is TRBV5-1, the J call TRBJ2-1; TRBD1 aligns across 7 bases. Trimming removed 3 bases from V and 10 bases from J; junction bases left unmatched: 7. The CDR3 is 13 residues long. Germline assignment: CDR1 SGHRS and CDR2 YFSETQ. Written as DNA, the CDR3 is TGCGCCAGCAGCTCCACAGGGGACGGGGAGCAGTTCTTC. This encodes CASSSTGDGEQFF.

This chain links TRBV7-9 with TRBJ2-1; D gene ambiguous. Germline CDR1 is SEHNR and CDR2 is FQNEAQ (reference sequence). The V and J ends lost 6 bases and 11 bases respectively, with 8 bases between them. The CDR3 loop spans 10 amino acids. The DNA for the CDR3 is TGTGCCAGCAGTGCAGGACAGCAGTTCTTC. It encodes CASSAGQQFF. Based on the CDR3 plus reference TRBV7-9 and TRBJ2-1, the full variable domain is DTGVSQNPRHKITKRGQNVTFRCDPISEHNRLYWYRQTLGQGPEFLTYFQNEAQLEKSRLLSDRFSAERPKGSFSTLEIQRTEQGDSAMYLCASSAGQQFFGPGTRLTVL.